This TCR beta chain was obtained from a study of blood T cell repertoires in COVID-19. Repertoires were generated with immunoSEQ multiplex PCR, while TCRdb's copy carries only in-frame clones and drops some. The repertoire holds approximately 15,000 clones, around 90% seen once, with about 17% in the top ten. With 5 bases clipped from V and 9 bases from J, the junction kept 6 bases outside the gene matches. Germline V gene lookup returns CDR1 MNHNY and CDR2 SVGAGI (reference sequence). The CDR3 consists of 14 residues. V gene TRBV6-6 combines with J gene TRBJ2-7; 14 bases align to TRBD2. This sequence originates from a middle-aged man with active COVID-19. Material: peripheral blood. CDR3 DNA sequence: TGTGCCAGCAGTCCGACTAGCGGGAGGGAGGTGCAGTACTTC. Translation gives CASSPTSGREVQYF.